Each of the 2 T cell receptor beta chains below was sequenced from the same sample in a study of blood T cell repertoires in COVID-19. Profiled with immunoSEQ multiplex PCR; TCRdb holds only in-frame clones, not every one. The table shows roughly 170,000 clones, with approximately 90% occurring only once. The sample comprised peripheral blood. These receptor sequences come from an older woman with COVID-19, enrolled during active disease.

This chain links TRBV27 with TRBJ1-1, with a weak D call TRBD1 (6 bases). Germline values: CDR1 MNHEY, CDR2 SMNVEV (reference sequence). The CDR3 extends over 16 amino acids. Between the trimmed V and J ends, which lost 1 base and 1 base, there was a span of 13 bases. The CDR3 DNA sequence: TGTGCCAGCAGTTTATTTGGGGACAAGCCGAACACTGAAGCTTTCTTT. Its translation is CASSLFGDKPNTEAFF.

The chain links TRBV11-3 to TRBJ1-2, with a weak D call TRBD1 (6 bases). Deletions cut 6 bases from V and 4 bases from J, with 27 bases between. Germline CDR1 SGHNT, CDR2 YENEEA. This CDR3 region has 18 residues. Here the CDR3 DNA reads TGTGCCAGCAGTTCGTACGGCCAGGCACAACAGGGTGTCTATGGCTACACCTTC. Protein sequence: CASSSYGQAQQGVYGYTF. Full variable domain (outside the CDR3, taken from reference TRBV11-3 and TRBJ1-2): EAGVVQSPRYKIIEKKQPVAFWCNPISGHNTLYWYLQNLGQGPELLIRYENEEAVDDSQLPKDRFSAERLKGVDSTLKIQPAELGDSAVYLCASSSYGQAQQGVYGYTFGSGTRLTVV.